This is a list of T cell receptor beta chains from one sample in a study of T cells after yellow fever vaccination. TCRdb recomputed calls from the 5' RACE reads with MiXCR, one row per CDR3 protein. The profile covers under 250,000 distinct CDR3 sequences, with about 3% appearing a single time and approximately 3% taken by the ten largest. This specimen consisted of CD4+ T cells sorted from PBMCs, obtained 10 days after the yellow fever booster vaccination. The receptors shown here come from a man younger than 35 who received the YFV17D yellow fever vaccine. Both conserved end residues are part of each CDR3.

V gene	CDR3 protein
TRBV6-5	CASSALSFYLTDTQYF
TRBV9	CASSGRRASYGYTF
TRBV5-5	CASSLGRRETQYF
TRBV12-3/TRBV12-4	CASSPTGTGGRDTQYF
TRBV12-3/TRBV12-4	CASRQGAVGNTIYF
TRBV12-3/TRBV12-4	CASGNRVIGEQYF
TRBV2	CASSEARNIQYF
TRBV6-2/TRBV6-3	CASSYSSGRGTGELFF
TRBV27	CASSFAGVYEQYF
TRBV15	CATRGELSSYNEQFF
TRBV20-1	CSARVADNQPQHF
TRBV6-1	CASSGLAGGRSGEQFF
TRBV21-1	CASSMNANEKLFF
TRBV19	CASSIDRGPAFF
TRBV12-3/TRBV12-4	CASSSRTGLSWDSPLHF
TRBV20-1	CSARSPGADNQPQHF
TRBV5-6	CASSRGTGYYTDTQYF
TRBV20-1	CSARPGAGGLEQYF
TRBV7-2	CASSDQGSTDTQYF
TRBV10-1	CASSKSTDTQYF
TRBV7-3	CASSLLGQTADTQYF
TRBV6-5	CASSYKRGGPGELFF
TRBV12-3/TRBV12-4	CASSPKVPYGYTF
TRBV19	CASSISSGDYEQYF
TRBV5-1	CASSTGLVGAPRETQYF
TRBV6-6	CASSARGNQPQHF
TRBV6-2/TRBV6-3	CASCRRGRGQETQYF
TRBV20-1	CSASKGNTEAFF
TRBV7-2	CASSSDIRETQYF
TRBV7-6	CASSLGQFGQGTQYF
TRBV12-3/TRBV12-4	CASSLTETAAKPQHF
TRBV20-1	CSALPGTGGTEAFF
TRBV7-9	CASSPTGVTGEQYF
TRBV18	CASSPVLVRNNEQFF
TRBV7-2	CASSLVLDTEAFF
TRBV5-1	CATGGGGIAHNEQFF
TRBV30	CAWSPSPGLLSSGNTIYF